This T cell receptor beta chain was recorded in a study of cytomegalovirus exposure and HLA in healthy donors. Both 60 Vbeta primers and 13 Jbeta primers went into the PCR. Some clones are missing from TCRdb's copy, which holds only in-frame ones; the method was immunoSEQ multiplex PCR. This sample has over 150,000 clones, with more than 70% found just once. The CDR3 spans 14 residues. CDR1 and CDR2 (germline): SGHDN, FVKESK. V shed 1 base, J shed 7 bases, and the junction held 7 bases outside the gene matches. This clone was detected only once. The chain employs TRBV14 and TRBJ2-7, with 7 bases fitting TRBD1. Sequencing was performed on PBMCs. The clonotype was recovered from a boy aged 2-9 years in good health and CMV-seronegative. In nucleotides, the CDR3 is TGTGCCAGCAGCCAAGTCAGGGGGATAGGGGAGCAGTACTTC. Residues: CASSQVRGIGEQYF.